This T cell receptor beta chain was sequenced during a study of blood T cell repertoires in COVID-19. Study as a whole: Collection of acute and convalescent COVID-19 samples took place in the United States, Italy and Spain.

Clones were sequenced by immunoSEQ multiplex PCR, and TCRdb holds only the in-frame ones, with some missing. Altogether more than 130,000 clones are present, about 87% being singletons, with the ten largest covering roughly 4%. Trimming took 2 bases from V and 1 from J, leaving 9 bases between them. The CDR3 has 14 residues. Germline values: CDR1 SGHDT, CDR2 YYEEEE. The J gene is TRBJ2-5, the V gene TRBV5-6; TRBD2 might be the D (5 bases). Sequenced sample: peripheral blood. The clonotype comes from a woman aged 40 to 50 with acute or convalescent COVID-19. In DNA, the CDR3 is TGTGCCAGCAGCTTTGCGGGTCTCCAAGAGACCCAGTACTTC. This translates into CASSFAGLQETQYF.